Below are 9 T cell receptor beta chains sequenced from a single sample in a study of T cell repertoires in cytomegalovirus infection. Which antigens these TCRs recognize remains unknown. One entry per CDR3 protein, called by TCRdb with MiXCR from the reads. The sample has about 100,000 distinct CDR3 sequences; less than 30% are singletons. The sequenced sample was CD8+ T cells from cultured PBMCs, obtained from culture after CMV antigen stimulation. These receptors all stem from a human donor in good health (CMV status not recorded). Some clones in this sample may be carry-over from other donors' samples.

The chain has TRBV10-2 and TRBJ2-7, with D unclear. The V gene lost 6 bases and the J gene lost 4 bases, with 7 bases spanning the gap. Germline V gene sequence: CDR1 WSHSY, CDR2 SAAADI. The CDR3 consists of 11 residues. CDR3 sequence reads: CASRQEYEQYF. The CDR3 region has the DNA TGCGCCAGCAGACAAGAGTACGAGCAGTACTTC.

This clonotype was found many times. The rearrangement links TRBV28 to TRBJ2-5, with D perhaps TRBD2 (6 bases). The CDR3 runs to 15 residues. V lost 9 bases to trimming and J lost 2 bases, with 19 bases between them. Germline-derived CDR1 and CDR2 are MDHEN and SYDVKM. The CDR3 is CASLFGRGPQETQYF. DNA for the CDR3: TGTGCCAGTCTCTTCGGGCGGGGTCCGCAAGAGACCCAGTACTTC.

This clonotype turned up a few times. This sequence joins TRBV27 and TRBJ1-5, with D unresolved. The CDR3 has 15 residues. V was pared by 5 bases and J by 4 bases, with 15 bases between. Per the germline V gene, CDR1 is MNHEY and CDR2 is SMNVEV (reference sequence). This CDR3 is CASSPLAGGNQPQHF. In nucleotides, the CDR3 is TGTGCCAGCAGTCCCCTTGCGGGAGGGAATCAGCCCCAGCATTTT.

The rearrangement links TRBV14 to TRBJ1-2; possibly TRBD1 for D (6 bases). Trimming pared 0 bases from V and 8 bases from J, leaving 16 bases between. The CDR3 totals 15 residues. Germline-derived CDR1 and CDR2 are SGHDN and FVKESK. This CDR3 is CASSQEEGYRDGYTF. CDR3 nucleotides: TGTGCCAGCAGCCAAGAAGAGGGGTACAGGGACGGCTACACCTTC.

The gene calls are TRBV19 and TRBJ1-5; 9 bases align to TRBD1. The length of the CDR3 is 17 residues. Trimming cost V 1 base and J 1 base; bases outside gene matches: 5. The V gene's germline CDR1 is LNHDA and CDR2 SQIVND (reference sequence). The DNA of the CDR3 is TGTGCCAGTAGTATAGGACAGGGGGTCTGGAGCAATCAGCCCCAGCATTTT. It specifies CASSIGQGVWSNQPQHF.

This clonotype has only a few counts. The chain uses TRBV20-1 and TRBJ1-5, with D tentatively TRBD1 (5 bases). Per the germline V gene, CDR1 is DFQATT and CDR2 is SNEGSKA (reference sequence). The CDR3 has 13 residues. The V gene lost 0 bases and the J gene lost 7 bases, with 10 bases spanning the gap. In DNA form, the CDR3 reads TGCAGTGCTAGAGATCAGGGAGTCCAGCCCCAGCATTTT. Its protein product is CSARDQGVQPQHF.

This chain uses TRBV14 with TRBJ1-1, with D tentatively TRBD1 (5 bases). CDR1 SGHDN and CDR2 FVKESK come from the germline V gene. The V and J ends lost 4 bases and 0 bases respectively, with 9 bases between them. This CDR3 is 14 amino acids long. The CDR3 sequence: CASSPWGMNTEAFF. In nucleotides, the CDR3 is TGTGCCAGCAGCCCGTGGGGCATGAACACTGAAGCTTTCTTT.

The chain employs TRBV11-2 and TRBJ2-6; TRBD1 might be the D (6 bases). The CDR3 totals 14 residues. The germline V gene encodes CDR1 SGHAT and CDR2 FQNNGV. Trimming took 5 bases from V and 13 from J, leaving 18 bases between them. CDR3 DNA sequence: TGTGCCAGCAGCCCGGCGGACAGCCGAGCAGTCCTGACTTTC. Its translation is CASSPADSRAVLTF.

The chain uses TRBV7-6 and TRBJ2-1, with no clear D. With 4 bases removed from V and 0 bases from J, the gap between germline ends came to 10 bases. Germline V gene sequence: CDR1 SGHVS, CDR2 FNYEAQ. The CDR3 runs 15 residues. CDR3 sequence reads: CASSSDTFSYNEQFF. The CDR3 bases are TGTGCCAGCAGCTCCGACACCTTCTCCTACAATGAGCAGTTCTTC.